This T cell receptor (beta chain) emerged from a study of cytomegalovirus exposure and HLA in healthy donors. Regarding the study as a whole: Information on immune exposure was restricted to one variable (CMV serostatus). Cytomegalovirus-associated status was assigned to more than 150 TCR beta chains.

With respect to this clone: Its matching antigen is unknown.

The PCR was carried out with 60 Vbeta primers and 13 Jbeta primers. Method: immunoSEQ multiplex PCR; TCRdb's copy keeps in-frame clones and lacks some. The data hold approximately 170,000 clones, with around 84% observed a single time. The CDR3 sequence is 16 residues long. V gave up 0 bases and J gave up 6 bases; unmatched junction bases: 5. Germline V CDR1 and CDR2: LNHNV, YYDKDF (reference sequence). The sequence derives from a boy aged 2 to 10 in good health and CMV-seronegative. This sequence joins TRBV15 and TRBJ2-1, with 10 bases that match TRBD2. Sequencing used PBMCs. Written as DNA, the CDR3 is TGTGCCACCAGCAGAGATTGGCCTAGCGGGGGCAATGAGCAGTTCTTC. This translates into CATSRDWPSGGNEQFF.